The 5 T cell receptor beta chains below come from one sample, sequenced in a study of breast tumors, draining lymph nodes, adjacent tissues. Breast cancer patients provided tissue from their axillary draining lymph nodes. TCRdb reprocessed the multiplex PCR reads with MiXCR, giving one entry per CDR3 protein. The sample includes around 110,000 distinct CDR3 sequences, less than 40% of them seen just once. The sequenced sample was axillary lymph node tissue. The receptors shown here come from a female donor with breast cancer. Some clones in this sample may be carry-over from other donors' samples.

The chain couples TRBV11-2 to TRBJ1-1, with D possibly TRBD1 on 5 matching bases. The CDR3 covers 13 residues. Trimming cost V 4 bases and J 8 bases, with 14 bases left between them. The V gene's germline CDR1 is SGHAT and CDR2 FQNNGV. CDR3 protein: CASSWNPGGEAFF. The CDR3 nucleotides are TGTGCCAGCAGCTGGAACCCCGGGGGAGAAGCTTTCTTT.

This clonotype was found many times. The chain carries TRBV7-8 and TRBJ1-2; perhaps TRBD1 as D (5 bases). This CDR3 is 15 amino acids long. The V end was cut by 5 bases, the J end by 1 base, with 14 bases between. Germline CDR1 reads SGHVS; CDR2 reads FQNEAQ. The CDR3 nucleotides read TGTGCCAGCAGCCCTCCGGGACGGATTAACTATGGCTACACCTTC. It encodes CASSPPGRINYGYTF.

This clonotype came up many times. The chain joins TRBV6-5 to TRBJ2-7; D is undetermined. V lost 0 bases to trimming and J lost 1 base, with 10 bases between them. This CDR3 region has 15 residues. Germline V lookup: CDR1 MNHEY, CDR2 SVGAGI. CDR3 DNA sequence: TGTGCCAGCAGTTACTCGCAGGACGGGTCCTACGAGCAGTACTTC. Amino acid sequence: CASSYSQDGSYEQYF.

The rearrangement joins TRBV29-1 to TRBJ2-7; the D gene could be TRBD1 or TRBD2 (5 bases each). CDR1 and CDR2 (germline): SQVTM, ANQGSEA. With 1 base removed from V and 6 bases from J, the gap between germline ends came to 7 bases. The CDR3 spans 11 residues. DNA for the CDR3: TGCAGCGTTGAAGGGGGGACCGAGCAGTACTTC. Translated, it gives CSVEGGTEQYF.

This clonotype was seen repeatedly, ten times or more. The V gene is TRBV5-6, the J gene TRBJ1-3; D is undetermined. Germline V gives CDR1 SGHDT, CDR2 YYEEEE. V shed 1 base and J shed 4 bases, with 6 bases lying between them. This CDR3 is built from 13 residues. The CDR3 nucleotides are TGTGCCAGCAGCTTGACGACAGGAAACACCATATATTTT. Amino acids: CASSLTTGNTIYF.